One and the same sample provided the 15 T cell receptor beta chains below, sequenced in a study of blood T cell repertoires in COVID-19 (dated by TCRdb to 2020 to 2021). The method was the immunoSEQ multiplex PCR assay. TCRdb obtained this table from immuneACCESS and retained in-frame rearrangements with V and J assigned. These tables miss some clones; where compared with another copy, unresolved V genes account for less than half of the shortfall, and the remainder is unexplained. This sample is represented by roughly 100,000 clones; 70% to 80% of them were singletons. The ten largest clones add up to approximately 18% of the sample. Sequencing was performed on peripheral blood. The receptors derive from a woman of 80 years or more with active or convalescent COVID-19.

The chain combines TRBV7-8 with TRBJ2-3; the match to TRBD1 covers 8 bases. CDR3 length equals 16 residues. Germline CDR1 SGHVS, CDR2 FQNEAQ. J gave up 2 bases and V 5 bases, and 9 bases lay outside the gene matches. The CDR3 reads CASSVDRVGLTDTQYF. In DNA form, the CDR3 reads TGTGCCAGCAGCGTGGACAGGGTAGGCCTCACAGATACGCAGTATTTT. Filled out from reference TRBV7-8 and TRBJ2-3, the complete variable domain reads GAGVSQSPRYKVAKRGQDVALRCDPISGHVSLFWYQQALGQGPEFLTYFQNEAQLDKSGLPSDRFFAERPEGSVSTLKIQRTQQEDSAVYLCASSVDRVGLTDTQYFGPGTRLTVL.

This clone was seen a single time. CDR3 protein: CASSQTGTGEDEQYF. The CDR3 DNA reads as TGTGCCAGCAGCCAAACCGGGACAGGGGAGGACGAGCAGTACTTC. The chain joins TRBV4-2 to TRBJ2-7; TRBD1 matches 10 bases. V gave up 2 bases and J gave up 5 bases; unmatched junction bases: 6. The CDR3 contains 15 residues. The germline gives CDR1 LGHNA, CDR2 YNFKEQ.

The chain is built from TRBV4-3 and TRBJ2-3; D possibly corresponds to TRBD1 (5 bases). CDR3 length: 16 amino acids. The germline V and J ends were trimmed by 0 bases and 2 bases, with 12 bases remaining between them. Germline CDR1 reads LGHNA; CDR2 reads YSLEER. The CDR3 here is CASSQEDTRSTDTQYF. As DNA, the CDR3 is TGCGCCAGCAGCCAAGAGGACACCAGATCCACAGATACGCAGTATTTT.

This rearrangement joins TRBV11-1 to TRBJ2-7, with 7 bases fitting TRBD2. Germline V lookup: CDR1 SGHAT, CDR2 FQDESV (reference sequence). V lost 1 base and J lost 5; bases outside the gene matches: 11. The CDR3 is 16 amino acids. DNA for the CDR3: TGTGCCAGCAGCTTAGATGTTGGGGGACTATACCACGAGCAGTACTTC. The encoded protein is CASSLDVGGLYHEQYF.

The chain couples TRBV19 to TRBJ1-5; 7 bases line up with TRBD1. Germline V gene lookup returns CDR1 LNHDA and CDR2 SQIVND (reference sequence). Trimming cost V 5 bases and J 0 bases; bases outside gene matches: 7. The CDR3 spans 16 residues. CDR3 in DNA: TGTGCCAGTAGTTCTAAGGGACAGTCTAGCAATCAGCCCCAGCATTTT. It specifies CASSSKGQSSNQPQHF.

This clone was detected only once. J is TRBJ2-1 and V is TRBV2, with 11 positions matching TRBD2. From germline, CDR1 is SNHLY and CDR2 FYNNEI. CDR3 length: 15 amino acids. V trimming: 6 bases; J trimming: 5 bases; junction bases outside the gene matches: 6. The DNA for the CDR3 is TGTGCCAGCAGCCCCGGACTAGCGGGCGACAATGAGCAGTTCTTC. Amino acid sequence: CASSPGLAGDNEQFF.

This clone was counted only a few times. J is TRBJ2-5 and V is TRBV7-2, with 7 bases identical to TRBD2. This CDR3 is built from 14 residues. V shed 3 bases and J 4 bases; nucleotides not matched to a gene: 5. Germline CDR1 and CDR2: SGHTA and FQGNSA. The CDR3 region has the DNA TGTGCCAGCAGCTTCCGGACGGGGGGAGAGACCCAGTACTTC. It specifies CASSFRTGGETQYF.

The chain has TRBV11-2 and TRBJ2-7; the D gene is possibly TRBD2 (6 bases). Germline CDR1 and CDR2: SGHAT and FQNNGV. CDR3 size: 16 residues. The V and J ends lost 5 bases and 2 bases respectively, with 19 bases between them. The CDR3 DNA reads TGTGCCAGCAGCCTCCTGAGGGGTAGCGGAGCCTACGAGCAGTACTTC. This sequence encodes CASSLLRGSGAYEQYF.

This clone was observed once. The rearrangement joins TRBV10-3 to TRBJ1-5; 9 bases fit TRBD1. Germline V gives CDR1 ENHRY, CDR2 SYGVKD. With V trimmed by 3 bases and J by 6 bases, 12 bases remained unmatched. CDR3 length: 17 residues. The CDR3 here is CAISDDRGWGTRQPQHF. As DNA, the CDR3 is TGTGCCATCAGTGACGACAGGGGGTGGGGGACTCGTCAGCCCCAGCATTTT.

V usage is TRBV10-3 and J usage is TRBJ2-3, with D possibly matching TRBD2 (6 bases). Germline assignment: CDR1 ENHRY and CDR2 SYGVKD. Trimming pared 4 bases from V and 4 bases from J, leaving 18 bases between. CDR3 length: 16 residues. DNA of the CDR3: TGTGCCATCAGTGCACAACCGGGAGTGGAGGCAGATACGCAGTATTTT. This sequence encodes CAISAQPGVEADTQYF.

This chain joins TRBV11-2 and TRBJ1-1; 8 bases align to TRBD1. V was clipped by 4 bases and J by 4 bases; unmatched bases: 8. Germline V gene data show CDR1 as SGHAT and CDR2 as FQNNGV. The CDR3 length is 15 residues. The CDR3, as DNA: TGTGCCAGCAGCTACGGACAGGGCTGGGGCACTGAAGCTTTCTTT. It yields the protein CASSYGQGWGTEAFF.

The chain joins TRBV7-4 to TRBJ1-1; maybe TRBD1 (5 bases). V was clipped by 1 base and J by 5 bases, with 23 bases between them. Germline-derived CDR1 and CDR2 are SGHVT and SQSDAQ. There are 18 residues in the CDR3. The CDR3 DNA reads as TGTGCCAGCAGCTTAGGAGTTCACTTTCCGGGGGGATGTACTGAAGCTTTCTTT. It encodes CASSLGVHFPGGCTEAFF.

This chain uses TRBV6-1 with TRBJ1-5; TRBD1 aligns across 7 bases. The germline gives CDR1 MNHNS, CDR2 SASEGT. The CDR3 extends over 15 amino acids. Trimming at V came to 3 bases and at J to 9 bases, leaving 11 bases not matched to a gene. CDR3 DNA: TGTGCCAGCAGTGAGGGACAGCCGGATAGGGCGCCCCAGCATTTT. It translates to CASSEGQPDRAPQHF.

V is TRBV24-1 and J is TRBJ2-1, with 10 bases that match TRBD1. This CDR3 spans 14 amino acids. CDR1 KGHDR and CDR2 SFDVKD come from the germline V gene. The trim removed 9 bases at V and 9 bases at J, leaving 10 bases unmatched. CDR3 amino acids: CATQRTGGFGEQFF. The CDR3 coding sequence is TGTGCCACCCAAAGGACAGGGGGTTTCGGTGAGCAGTTCTTC.

The CDR3 bases are TGCGCCAGCAGCTTGGGACAGGGAAGACAAGAGACCCAGTACTTC. Translation: CASSLGQGRQETQYF. The J gene is TRBJ2-5, the V gene TRBV5-1; 7 bases line up with TRBD1. The CDR3 consists of 15 residues. The ends lost 0 bases at V and 2 bases at J; junction bases unmatched: 4. CDR1 is SGHRS and CDR2 is YFSETQ in the germline V gene.